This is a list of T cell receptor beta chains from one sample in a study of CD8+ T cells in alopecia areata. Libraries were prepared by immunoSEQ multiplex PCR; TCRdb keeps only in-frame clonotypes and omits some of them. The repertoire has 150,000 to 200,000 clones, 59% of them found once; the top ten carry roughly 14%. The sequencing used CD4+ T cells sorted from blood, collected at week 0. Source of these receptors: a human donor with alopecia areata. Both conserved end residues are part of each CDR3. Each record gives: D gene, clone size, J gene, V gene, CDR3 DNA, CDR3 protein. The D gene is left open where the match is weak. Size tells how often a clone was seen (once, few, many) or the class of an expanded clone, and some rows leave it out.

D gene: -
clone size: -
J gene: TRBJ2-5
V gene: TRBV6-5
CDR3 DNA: TGTGCCAGCAGTTACCCGGGGGGCAGCGAGACCCAGTACTTC
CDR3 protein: CASSYPGGSETQYF

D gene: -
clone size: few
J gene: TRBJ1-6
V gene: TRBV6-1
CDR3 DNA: TGTGCCAGCAGTGAATACGGCAACTCACCCCTCCACTTT
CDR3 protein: CASSEYGNSPLHF

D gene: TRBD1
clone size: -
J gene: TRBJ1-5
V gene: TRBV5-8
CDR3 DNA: TGTGCCAGCAGCCAAGACAGGGGACGAAATCAGCCCCAGCATTTT
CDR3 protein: CASSQDRGRNQPQHF

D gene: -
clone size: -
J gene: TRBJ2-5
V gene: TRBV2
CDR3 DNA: TGTGCCAGCAGGGCTCAAGAGACCCAGTACTTC
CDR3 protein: CASRAQETQYF

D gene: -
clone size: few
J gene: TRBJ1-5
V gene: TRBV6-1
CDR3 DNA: TGTGCCAGCAGCCCCTCAGTAACAAATCAGCCCCAGCATTTT
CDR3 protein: CASSPSVTNQPQHF

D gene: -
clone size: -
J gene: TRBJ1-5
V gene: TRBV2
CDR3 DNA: TGTGCCAGCAGTGAAGCGGGCAGGTTGGGACAGCCCCAGCATTTT
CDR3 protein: CASSEAGRLGQPQHF

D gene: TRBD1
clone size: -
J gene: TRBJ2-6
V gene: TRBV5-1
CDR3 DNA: TGCGCCAGCAGCTCAGGGACAGCTGGGGCCAACGTCCTGACTTTC
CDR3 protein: CASSSGTAGANVLTF

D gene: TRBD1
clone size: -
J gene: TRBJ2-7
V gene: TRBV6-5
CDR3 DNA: TGTGCCAGCAGTTACGGGACAGGGGACTACGAGCAGTACTTC
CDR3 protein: CASSYGTGDYEQYF

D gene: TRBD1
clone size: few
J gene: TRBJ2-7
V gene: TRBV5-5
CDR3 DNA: TGTGCCAGCAGTACAGGGGATTTGTACGAGCAGTACTTC
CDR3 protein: CASSTGDLYEQYF

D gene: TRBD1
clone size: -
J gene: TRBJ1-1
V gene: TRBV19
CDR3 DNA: TGTGCCAGTAGCTACAGGGGTTCCACTGAAGCTTTCTTT
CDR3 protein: CASSYRGSTEAFF

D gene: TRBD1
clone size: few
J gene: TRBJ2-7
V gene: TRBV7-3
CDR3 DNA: TGTGCCAGCAGCCAGGGACAGGGGGCGAGCGAGCAGTACTTC
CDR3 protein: CASSQGQGASEQYF

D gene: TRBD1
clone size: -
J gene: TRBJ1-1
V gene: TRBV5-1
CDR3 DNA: TGCGCCAGCAGCGGGGGACAGGGGAACGTCATCTTT
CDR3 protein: CASSGGQGNVIF

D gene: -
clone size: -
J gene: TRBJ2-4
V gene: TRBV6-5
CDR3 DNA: TGTGCCAGCAGTTACTCGGAACAAGGCATTCAGTACTTC
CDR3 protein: CASSYSEQGIQYF

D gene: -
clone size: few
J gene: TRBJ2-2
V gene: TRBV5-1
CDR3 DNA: TGCGCCAGCAGCTTTACAGTCACCGGGGAGCTGTTTTTT
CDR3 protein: CASSFTVTGELFF

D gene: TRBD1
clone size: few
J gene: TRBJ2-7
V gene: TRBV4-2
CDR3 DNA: TGTGCCAGCAGCCAGGGTCCGGGACAGAACTCCTACGAGCAGTACTTC
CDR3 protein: CASSQGPGQNSYEQYF

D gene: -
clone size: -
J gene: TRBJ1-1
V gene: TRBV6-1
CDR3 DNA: TGTGCCAGCACCCGTGACACCCTTGAAGCTTTCTTT
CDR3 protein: CASTRDTLEAFF

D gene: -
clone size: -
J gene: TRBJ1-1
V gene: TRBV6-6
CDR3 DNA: TGTGCCAGCAGTTGGGGACAACTGAACACTGAAGCTTTCTTT
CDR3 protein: CASSWGQLNTEAFF

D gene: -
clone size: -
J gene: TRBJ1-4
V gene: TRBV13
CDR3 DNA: TGTGCCAGCAGCTCGAGGGGTCCAACTAATGAAAAACTGTTTTTT
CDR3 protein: CASSSRGPTNEKLFF

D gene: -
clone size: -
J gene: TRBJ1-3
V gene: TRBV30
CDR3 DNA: TGTGCCTGGAGAACAGACAGGATCTCTGGAAACACCATATATTTT
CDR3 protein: CAWRTDRISGNTIYF

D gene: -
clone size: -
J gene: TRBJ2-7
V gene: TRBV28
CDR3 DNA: TGTGCCAGCAGTCCCCACCTTCTCAGGGGCACTGCTCCCTACGAGCAGTACTTC
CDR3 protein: CASSPHLLRGTAPYEQYF

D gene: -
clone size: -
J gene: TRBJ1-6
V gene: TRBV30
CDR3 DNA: TGTGCCTGGAGTCCAGGGAGAGCCCTCCACTTT
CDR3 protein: CAWSPGRALHF

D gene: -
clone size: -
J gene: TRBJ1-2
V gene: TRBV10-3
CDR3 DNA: TGTGCCATCAGTGAATCGGGGACCTCTGGCTACACCTTC
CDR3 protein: CAISESGTSGYTF

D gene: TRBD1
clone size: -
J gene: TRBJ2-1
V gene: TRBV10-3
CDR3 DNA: TGTGCCATCAGCGAAAGGACAGGTTACAATGAGCAGTTCTTC
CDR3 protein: CAISERTGYNEQFF

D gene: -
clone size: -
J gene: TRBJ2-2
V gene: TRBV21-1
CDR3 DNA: TGTGCCAGCAGGACCATAGTTGGCGTCGCCGGGGAGCTGTTTTTT
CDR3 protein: CASRTIVGVAGELFF

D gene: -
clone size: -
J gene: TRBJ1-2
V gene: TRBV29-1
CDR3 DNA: TGCAGCGCGGTGGGACGGGGTATCTATGGCTACACCTTC
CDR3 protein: CSAVGRGIYGYTF